Here is one TCR beta chain with its context. As yet, its antigen is unknown. In the same sample, other DNA sequences code for this CDR3. The record originates from a study of shared clonotypes between healthy human individuals. Overall study results and limits: For sorted subsets, rarefaction showed incomplete sequencing despite large depth. Since donors were few, the genetic and exposure-history diversity represented was limited.

Deep-level running was used for the assay. Study processing details: There were no quality scores in the junction-only immunoSEQ sequences, so filtering differed. Method: immunoSEQ multiplex PCR; TCRdb's copy keeps in-frame clones and lacks some. The D gene and trimming were derived from the DNA, and the V and J assignments and clone size from that table. This table holds about 2.4 million clones, 80% to 95% found once. CDR1 is SQVTM, CDR2 ANQGSEA, per germline. The CDR3 contains 12 residues. V lost 4 bases to trimming and J lost 3 bases, with 10 bases between them. The rearrangement links TRBV29-1 to TRBJ2-7; possibly TRBD1 or TRBD2 for D (5 bases each). The clonotype originates from a man younger than 35 in good health. Some clones in this sample may be carry-over from other donors' samples. Sequencing was performed on naive CD4+ T cells from PBMCs. The subset is: CD45RA+ positively selected. In nucleotides, the CDR3 is TGCAGCGTTGCCCGGGACGGCTACGAGCAGTACTTC. As protein: CSVARDGYEQYF.